The 8 T cell receptor beta chains presented below share a single source sample, sequenced in a study of monozygotic twins with inflammatory bowel disease. TCRdb reworked the 5' RACE reads into one entry per CDR3 protein, no DNA. The sample has 110,000 to 150,000 distinct CDR3 sequences. The sample taken for sequencing was blood. These receptor sequences come from a human donor with ulcerative colitis or Crohn's disease, or a healthy co-twin of an affected twin (not recorded which).

The chain links TRBV5-1 to TRBJ1-1. Germline lookup yields CDR1 SGHRS and CDR2 YFSETQ. This CDR3 region has 15 residues. The CDR3 loop reads CASSLGREENTEAFF.

This rearrangement joins TRBV5-5 to TRBJ2-2; TCRdb's assignment of TRBD2 cannot be checked, as there is no DNA. The CDR3 runs 17 residues. Per the germline V gene, CDR1 is SGHKS and CDR2 is YYEKEE (reference sequence). The CDR3 here is CASSLQPSGGNTGELFF.

This chain joins TRBV10-3 and TRBJ2-6; TCRdb proposes TRBD1, but this gene call is untestable without DNA. Germline CDR1 ENHRY, CDR2 SYGVKD. This CDR3 has 13 residues. The CDR3 sequence is CAIGGSGANVLTF.

The chain recombines TRBV2 with TRBJ2-6; lacking DNA, the TRBD1 call made by TCRdb goes unchecked. CDR1 is SNHLY, CDR2 FYNNEI, per germline. The CDR3 extends over 17 amino acids. This CDR3 reads CASSSTALSSGANVLTF.

The chain couples TRBV4-2 to TRBJ1-5. Germline V lookup: CDR1 LGHNA, CDR2 YNFKEQ. This CDR3 comprises 15 residues. The CDR3 region is CASSRDSYSNQPQHF.

The chain carries TRBV11-2 and TRBJ2-3; TCRdb outputs TRBD2, but without DNA this stays unchecked. The germline CDR1 and CDR2 sequences are SGHAT and FQNNGV. There are 16 residues in the CDR3. CDR3: CASTLSGLAVGDTQYF.

The chain is built from TRBV19 and TRBJ2-1; the D call from TCRdb, TRBD2, cannot be confirmed without DNA. CDR1 and CDR2 (germline): LNHDA, SQIVND (reference sequence). This CDR3 comprises 14 residues. CDR3 protein: CASSRAGGTTEQFF.

The CDR3 sequence: CASSLGGVMNTEAFF. The rearrangement uses TRBV7-9 and TRBJ1-1; with no DNA, the TCRdb D assignment of TRBD1 cannot be verified. This CDR3 is built from 15 residues. Germline V gene lookup returns CDR1 SEHNR and CDR2 FQNEAQ (reference sequence).